A single sample gave rise to the 9 T cell receptor beta chains below, sequenced in a study of T cells in Graves' hyperthyroidism and ophthalmopathy (dated by TCRdb to the late 2010s). Library creation used multiplex PCR. The run used an Illumina HiSeq 2000. Amplification of TCR beta CDR3 regions was carried out from RNA transcripts. For the first round of RT-PCR on the TCR CDR3, the HTBI primer set was used together with the Qiagen OneStep RT-PCR kit. TCRdb reanalyzed the raw reads on its own, using fastp at Q25 for trimming and MiXCR for clone calling, and kept in-frame beta chains. Each CDR3 protein gets just one entry, which takes the most common genes and DNA from the rows behind it. For this sample there are 460,000 or so distinct CDR3 sequences; 14% appear just once. The ten most abundant clones make up less than 20% of the sample. The sample taken for sequencing was blood. Receptor source: a woman in her late teens or twenties with Graves' hyperthyroidism.

This clonotype was seen many times. This sequence joins TRBV12-3 or TRBV12-4 and TRBJ2-1, with 9 positions matching TRBD2. V dropped 9 bases and J dropped 5; count of bases not matched to a gene: 5. This CDR3 contains 13 residues. In DNA form, the CDR3 reads TGTGCCAGTGGACTAGCGACACACAATGAGCAGTTCTTC. Translated: CASGLATHNEQFF.

This clonotype has at least ten counts. The chain combines TRBV2 with TRBJ1-2; D remains ambiguous. The V end was cut by 2 bases, the J end by 4 bases, with 17 bases between. The CDR3 contains 16 residues. CDR1 is SNHLY, CDR2 FYNNEI, per germline. CDR3 bases: TGTGCCAGCAGTGAAACGATTTTTGACAACACCTATGGCTACACCTTC. Amino acid sequence: CASSETIFDNTYGYTF.

This clonotype was picked up many times. V and J are TRBV7-2 and TRBJ1-1, with D unclear. The ends were cut back, 5 bases at V and 1 base at J, with 14 bases in the middle. The CDR3 has 15 residues. Germline lookup yields CDR1 SGHTA and CDR2 FQGNSA. CDR3 coding DNA: TGTGCCAGCAGCCCCAAGAACAGAAAGAACACTGAAGCTTTCTTT. Translated: CASSPKNRKNTEAFF.

This clonotype appeared a few times. J is TRBJ2-7 and V is TRBV6-1, with 11 positions matching TRBD1. V lost 4 bases to trimming and J lost 4 bases; unmatched junction nucleotides: 12. From germline, CDR1 is MNHNS and CDR2 SASEGT. The CDR3 has 17 residues. This CDR3 is CASSGTRRDRGKYEQYV. The CDR3 bases are TGTGCCAGCAGTGGCACAAGGAGGGACAGGGGGAAATACGAGCAGTACGTC.

This clonotype was observed a few times. The chain employs TRBV4-1 and TRBJ2-7, with 8 bases fitting TRBD2. Per germline, CDR1 MGHRA and CDR2 YSYEKL. The CDR3 runs to 13 residues. After removal of 3 bases from V and 4 bases from J, the junction contained 2 bases not matched to a gene. The CDR3 DNA follows: TGCGCCAGCAGCCATAGCGGGGCGTACGAGCAGTACTTC. Translation gives CASSHSGAYEQYF.

In its sample, this clonotype was seen many times. V usage is TRBV12-3 or TRBV12-4 and J usage is TRBJ1-2, with D perhaps matching TRBD1 (5 bases). The CDR3 is 13 residues long. Trimming shortened V by 3 bases and J by 6 bases, and 11 bases separated the two germline ends. CDR3 DNA: TGTGCCAGCAGTTTGAGGGGAGTAGATGGCTACACCTTC. Translated: CASSLRGVDGYTF.

This sequence joins TRBV5-1 and TRBJ1-1; D is possibly TRBD1 (6 bases). Germline V gene lookup returns CDR1 SGHRS and CDR2 YFSETQ. The CDR3 spans 18 residues. The V end was cut by 1 base, the J end by 1 base, with 20 bases between. The CDR3 protein is CASSLRLVNLGGNTEAFF. The CDR3 DNA reads TGCGCCAGCAGCTTGCGTCTGGTCAACCTAGGGGGGAACACTGAAGCTTTCTTT.

V and J are TRBV10-2 and TRBJ1-5; perhaps TRBD1 as D (5 bases). Germline assignment: CDR1 WSHSY and CDR2 SAAADI. CDR3 size: 18 residues. V was cut by 8 bases and J by 1 base, with 24 bases left in between. CDR3 loop: CASGGNPIGGMSNQPQHF. CDR3 nucleotide sequence: TGCGCCAGCGGAGGAAATCCCATTGGGGGTATGAGCAATCAGCCCCAGCATTTT.

Details on this clonotype: A much larger clone lies a single base off, so this may be a read error. This sequence joins TRBV10-3 and TRBJ2-1, with 11 nucleotides matching TRBD2. Trimming took 10 bases from V and 2 from J; bases not matched to a gene: 13. The CDR3 has 17 amino acids. Germline CDR1 reads ENHRY; CDR2 reads SYGVKD. In DNA, the CDR3 is TGTGCCACCAGAGGTACCGGGACTAGCGGAACCTACAATGAGCAGTTCTTC. This gives the protein CATRGTGTSGTYNEQFF.